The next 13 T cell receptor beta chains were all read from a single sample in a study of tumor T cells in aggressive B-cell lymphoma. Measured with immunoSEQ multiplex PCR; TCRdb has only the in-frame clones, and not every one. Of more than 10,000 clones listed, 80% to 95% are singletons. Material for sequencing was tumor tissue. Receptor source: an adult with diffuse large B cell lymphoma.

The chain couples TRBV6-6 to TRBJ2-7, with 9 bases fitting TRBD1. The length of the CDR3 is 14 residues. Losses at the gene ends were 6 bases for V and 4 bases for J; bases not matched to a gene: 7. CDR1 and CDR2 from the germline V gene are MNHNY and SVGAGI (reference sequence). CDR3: CASSNGQGMYEQYF. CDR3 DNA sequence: TGTGCCAGCAGCAATGGACAGGGGATGTACGAGCAGTACTTC.

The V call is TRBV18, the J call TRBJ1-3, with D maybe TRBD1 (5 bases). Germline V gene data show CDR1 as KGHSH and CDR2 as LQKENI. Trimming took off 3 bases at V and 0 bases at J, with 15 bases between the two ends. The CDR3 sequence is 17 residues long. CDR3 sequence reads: CASSPRGTDPSGNTIYF. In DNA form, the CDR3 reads TGTGCCAGCTCACCGCGCGGGACGGACCCCTCTGGAAACACCATATATTTT.

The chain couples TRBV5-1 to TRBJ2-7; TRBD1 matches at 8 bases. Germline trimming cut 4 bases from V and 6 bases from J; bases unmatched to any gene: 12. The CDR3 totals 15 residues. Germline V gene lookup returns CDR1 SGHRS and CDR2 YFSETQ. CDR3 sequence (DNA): TGCGCCAGCAGCACCGGACAGGGTTGGCTCGGCGAGCAGTACTTC. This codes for CASSTGQGWLGEQYF.

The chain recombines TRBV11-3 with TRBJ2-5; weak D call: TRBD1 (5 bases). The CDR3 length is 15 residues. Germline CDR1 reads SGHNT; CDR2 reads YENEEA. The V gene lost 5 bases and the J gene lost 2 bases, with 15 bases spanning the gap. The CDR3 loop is CASSHPQGTQETQYF. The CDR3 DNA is TGTGCCAGCAGCCATCCGCAGGGAACACAAGAGACCCAGTACTTC.

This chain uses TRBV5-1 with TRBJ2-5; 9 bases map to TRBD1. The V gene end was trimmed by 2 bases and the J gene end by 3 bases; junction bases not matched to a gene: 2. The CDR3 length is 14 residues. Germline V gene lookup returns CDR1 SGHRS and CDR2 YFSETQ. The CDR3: CASSLQGAEETQYF. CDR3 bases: TGCGCCAGCAGCTTACAGGGGGCGGAAGAGACCCAGTACTTC. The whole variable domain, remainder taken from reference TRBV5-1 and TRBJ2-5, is KAGVTQTPRYLIKTRGQQVTLSCSPISGHRSVSWYQQTPGQGLQFLFEYFSETQRNKGNFPGRFSGRQFSNSRSEMNVSTLELGDSALYLCASSLQGAEETQYFGPGTRLLVL.

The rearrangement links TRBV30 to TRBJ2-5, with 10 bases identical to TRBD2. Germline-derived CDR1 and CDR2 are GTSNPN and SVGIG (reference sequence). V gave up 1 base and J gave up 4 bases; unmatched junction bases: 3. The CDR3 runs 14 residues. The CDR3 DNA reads TGTGCCTGGAGTGACCTAGCGGGAGTAGAGACCCAGTACTTC. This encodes CAWSDLAGVETQYF.

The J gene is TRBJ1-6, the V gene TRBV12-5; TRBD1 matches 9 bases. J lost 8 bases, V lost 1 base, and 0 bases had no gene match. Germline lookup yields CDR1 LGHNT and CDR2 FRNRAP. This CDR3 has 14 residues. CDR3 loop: CASGLGQGDSPLHF. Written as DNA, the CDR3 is TGTGCTAGTGGTTTGGGACAGGGGGATTCACCCCTCCACTTT.

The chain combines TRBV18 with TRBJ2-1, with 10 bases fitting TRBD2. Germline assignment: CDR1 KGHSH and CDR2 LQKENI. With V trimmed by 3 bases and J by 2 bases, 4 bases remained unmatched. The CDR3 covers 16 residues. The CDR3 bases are TGTGCCAGCTCACCCCCGAGCGGGGGGGCCTACAATGAGCAGTTCTTC. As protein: CASSPPSGGAYNEQFF.

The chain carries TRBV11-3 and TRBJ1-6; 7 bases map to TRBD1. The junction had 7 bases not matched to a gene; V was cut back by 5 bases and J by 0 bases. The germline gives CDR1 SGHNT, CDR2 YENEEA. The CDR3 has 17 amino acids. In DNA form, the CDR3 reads TGTGCCAGCAGCACGCCACAGGGGAGCTCCTATAATTCACCCCTCCACTTT. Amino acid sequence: CASSTPQGSSYNSPLHF.

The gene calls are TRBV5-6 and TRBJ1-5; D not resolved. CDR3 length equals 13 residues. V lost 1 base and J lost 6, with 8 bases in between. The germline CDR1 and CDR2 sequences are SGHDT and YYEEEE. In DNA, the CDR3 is TGTGCCAGCAGCTTGATCGGAGGTCAGCCCCAGCATTTT. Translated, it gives CASSLIGGQPQHF.

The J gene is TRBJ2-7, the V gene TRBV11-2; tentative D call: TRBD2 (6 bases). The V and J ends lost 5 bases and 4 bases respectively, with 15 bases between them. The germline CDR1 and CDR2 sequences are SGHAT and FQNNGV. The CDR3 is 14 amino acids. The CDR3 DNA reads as TGTGCCAGCAGCCTTCGGACTAAAGGGTACGAGCAGTACTTC. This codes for CASSLRTKGYEQYF.

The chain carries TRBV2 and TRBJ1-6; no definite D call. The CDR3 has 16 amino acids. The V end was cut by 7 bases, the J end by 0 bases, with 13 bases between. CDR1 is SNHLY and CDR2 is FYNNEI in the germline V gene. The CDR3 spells CASTLRRSSYNSPLHF. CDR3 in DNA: TGTGCCAGCACCCTCCGTCGGAGCTCCTATAATTCACCCCTCCACTTT.

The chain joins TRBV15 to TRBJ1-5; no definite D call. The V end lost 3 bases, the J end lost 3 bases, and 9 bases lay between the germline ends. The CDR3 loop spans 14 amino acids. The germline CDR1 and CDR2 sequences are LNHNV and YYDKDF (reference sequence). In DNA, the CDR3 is TGTGCCACCAGCAGCGCACAGTTCAATCAGCCCCAGCATTTT. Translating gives CATSSAQFNQPQHF.